This record covers a single TCR beta chain. V lost 3 bases, J lost 6 bases, and 18 bases lay in between. CDR1 LNHDA and CDR2 SQIVND come from the germline V gene (reference sequence). This CDR3 contains 16 residues. This sample is part of a study of blood T cell repertoires in COVID-19. The assay was immunoSEQ multiplex PCR, and TCRdb's table has in-frame clones only and misses some. The sample includes under 300,000 clones, roughly four fifths of them seen just once. The sample taken for sequencing was peripheral blood. This TCR was recovered from a man aged 25 to 40 who had recovered from COVID-19. The chain couples TRBV19 to TRBJ1-5; D possibly corresponds to TRBD1 (5 bases). The CDR3 DNA reads TGTGCCAGTAGTATGTGGTCCCGGGGCGGGGGTCAGCCCCAGCATTTT. Its translation: CASSMWSRGGGQPQHF.